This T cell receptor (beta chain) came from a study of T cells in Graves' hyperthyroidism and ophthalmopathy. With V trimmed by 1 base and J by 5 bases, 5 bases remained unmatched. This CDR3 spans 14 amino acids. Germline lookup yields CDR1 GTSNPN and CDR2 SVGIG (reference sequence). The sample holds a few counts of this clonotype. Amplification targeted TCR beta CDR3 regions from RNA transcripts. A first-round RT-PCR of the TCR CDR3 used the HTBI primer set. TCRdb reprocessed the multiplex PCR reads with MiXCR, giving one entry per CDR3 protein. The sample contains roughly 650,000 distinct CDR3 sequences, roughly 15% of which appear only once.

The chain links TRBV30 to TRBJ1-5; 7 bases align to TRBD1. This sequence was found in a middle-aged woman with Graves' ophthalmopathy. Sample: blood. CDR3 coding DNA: TGTGCCTGGAGTGGGGGACAGTCGGATCAGCCCCAGCATTTT. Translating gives CAWSGGQSDQPQHF.